The 30 T cell receptor beta chains below were found in one sample sequenced in a study of CD8 T cells in ankylosing spondylitis. TCRdb redid the calling of the 5' RACE reads with MiXCR, one entry per CDR3 protein. Here the sample spans 150,000 to 200,000 distinct CDR3 sequences, 15% to 20% being singletons. What was sequenced was blood, either unsorted or a sorted T cell fraction (not recorded which). Source of these receptors: a male donor between 10 and 30 years old with ankylosing spondylitis or in good health (not recorded which).

In its sample, this clonotype was seen many times. The chain has TRBV12-3 or TRBV12-4 and TRBJ2-2, with D possibly being TRBD2 (6 bases). Between the trimmed V and J ends, which lost 8 bases and 2 bases, there was a span of 9 bases. The CDR3 runs 13 residues. Here the CDR3 reads CASWDLNTGELFF. The CDR3 coding sequence is TGTGCCAGCTGGGACTTAAACACCGGGGAGCTGTTTTTT.

This clonotype was recorded many times. The V gene is TRBV4-2, the J gene TRBJ2-1; 14 nucleotides align to TRBD2. J was trimmed by 10 bases and V by 0 bases; bases with no gene match: 5. This CDR3 has 16 amino acids. Germline V CDR1 and CDR2: LGHNA, YNFKEQ. The CDR3, as DNA: TGTGCCAGCAGCCAAGAGGGACTAGCGGGAGTAAGGGAGCAGTTCTTC. Translated, it gives CASSQEGLAGVREQFF.

This clonotype was counted at least ten times. J is TRBJ1-1 and V is TRBV12-3 or TRBV12-4; weak D call: TRBD1 (5 bases). Between the trimmed V and J ends, which lost 0 bases and 4 bases, there was a span of 6 bases. This CDR3 is built from 13 residues. CDR3 region: CASSLAQGTEAFF. The CDR3 nucleotides read TGTGCCAGCAGTTTAGCCCAGGGCACTGAAGCTTTCTTT.

This clonotype was counted ten times or more. DNA for the CDR3: TGTGCCACCTTACACCCCAGGAGCTCCTACAATGAGCAGTTCTTC. Its translation: CATLHPRSSYNEQFF. The genes are TRBV6-2 or TRBV6-3 and TRBJ2-1, with D unclear. Trimming stripped 10 bases from V and 0 bases from J, with 16 bases between. This CDR3 region has 15 residues. Germline V gives CDR1 MNHEY, CDR2 SVGEGT.

This clonotype was counted many times. The chain has TRBV12-3 or TRBV12-4 and TRBJ1-2, with no clear D. V was clipped by 2 bases and J by 2 bases, with 3 bases between them. The CDR3 is made up of 12 amino acids. In nucleotides, the CDR3 is TGTGCCAGCAGTTTAACAAACTATGGCTACACCTTC. Protein sequence: CASSLTNYGYTF.

This clonotype has at least ten counts. V usage is TRBV20-1 and J usage is TRBJ2-1; 7 bases fit TRBD1. With 6 bases clipped from V and 10 bases from J, the junction kept 12 bases outside the gene matches. Germline CDR1 is DFQATT and CDR2 is SNEGSKA (reference sequence). This CDR3 has 13 residues. The CDR3, as DNA: TGCAGTGCCCAGGCCGCATCGGACAGGGAGCAGTTCTTC. It encodes CSAQAASDREQFF.

This clonotype was detected many times. This rearrangement joins TRBV15 to TRBJ2-5; D is uncertain. The V end lost 1 base, the J end lost 7 bases, and 7 bases lay between the germline ends. This CDR3 contains 12 residues. Germline lookup yields CDR1 LNHNV and CDR2 YYDKDF (reference sequence). The CDR3 DNA reads as TGTGCCACCAGCAGAGTCGATGGGACCCAGTACTTC. Translation: CATSRVDGTQYF.

This clonotype occurred a few times. The J gene is TRBJ1-1, the V gene TRBV29-1; D is ambiguous. In germline, CDR1 is SQVTM, CDR2 ANQGSEA. The CDR3 has 12 amino acids. Trimming pared 4 bases from V and 6 bases from J, leaving 12 bases between. The DNA for the CDR3 is TGCAGCGTTGGGGATAAGCGCTCTGAAGCTTTCTTT. This encodes CSVGDKRSEAFF.

In its sample, this clonotype was seen many times. The V and J genes are TRBV6-6 and TRBJ2-7; a possible D gene is TRBD2 (5 bases). This CDR3 has 16 residues. CDR1 and CDR2 from the germline V gene are MNHNY and SVGAGI (reference sequence). Trimming cost V 4 bases and J 0 bases, with 16 bases left between them. The DNA for the CDR3 is TGTGCCAGCAGTTCCCCACTAGGACTTCTCTCCTACGAGCAGTACTTC. Translated, it gives CASSSPLGLLSYEQYF.

The chain links TRBV7-6 to TRBJ2-1, with D perhaps matching TRBD2 (6 bases). This CDR3 region has 14 residues. Trimming left V 5 bases short and J 8 bases short, with 16 bases between. Per germline, CDR1 SGHVS and CDR2 FNYEAQ. The CDR3 DNA reads TGTGCCAGCAGCCAATACTATAGCGGAGATGAGCAGTTCTTC. The encoded protein is CASSQYYSGDEQFF.

This clonotype was counted many times. J is TRBJ2-5 and V is TRBV7-9; no definite D call. V shed 5 bases and J shed 3 bases, with 10 bases lying between them. CDR3 size: 13 residues. The germline gives CDR1 SEHNR, CDR2 FQNEAQ (reference sequence). The CDR3 sequence: CASSPYPKETQYF. The CDR3 DNA reads TGTGCCAGCAGCCCGTATCCTAAAGAGACCCAGTACTTC. Using reference TRBV7-9 and TRBJ2-5 for the parts outside the CDR3, the full variable domain is DTGVSQNPRHKITKRGQNVTFRCDPISEHNRLYWYRQTLGQGPEFLTYFQNEAQLEKSRLLSDRFSAERPKGSFSTLEIQRTEQGDSAMYLCASSPYPKETQYFGPGTRLLVL.

This clonotype was detected many times. The V and J genes are TRBV12-3 or TRBV12-4 and TRBJ2-7, with no clear D. Trimming removed 1 base from V and 3 bases from J, with 10 bases in between. The CDR3 runs to 14 residues. CDR3 in amino acids: CASSLVLDSYEQYF. The CDR3 coding sequence is TGTGCCAGCAGTTTAGTCCTAGATAGCTACGAGCAGTACTTC.

This clonotype was seen repeatedly, ten times or more. The chain is built from TRBV14 and TRBJ2-1; the match to TRBD2 covers 12 bases. Per germline, CDR1 SGHDN and CDR2 FVKESK. Unmatched junction bases numbered 2, after V lost 4 bases and J lost 4 bases. The CDR3 sequence is 15 residues long. Written as DNA, the CDR3 is TGTGCCAGCAGCCTGACTAGCGGGAGATACAATGAGCAGTTCTTC. As protein: CASSLTSGRYNEQFF.

The V call is TRBV20-1, the J call TRBJ2-2, with no clear D. This CDR3 is 11 amino acids long. The V end lost 5 bases, the J end lost 6 bases, and 7 bases lay between the germline ends. Germline-derived CDR1 and CDR2 are DFQATT and SNEGSKA (reference sequence). The CDR3 sequence: CSAASAGELFF. The DNA of the CDR3 is TGCAGTGCTGCATCCGCCGGGGAGCTGTTTTTT.

At least ten counts were recorded for this clonotype. The gene calls are TRBV11-2 and TRBJ2-5, with no clear D. V dropped 5 bases and J dropped 2 bases, with 12 bases sitting between them. This CDR3 region has 14 residues. Germline CDR1 is SGHAT and CDR2 is FQNNGV. The CDR3 spells CASSKRRSQETQYF. CDR3 DNA sequence: TGTGCCAGCAGCAAACGGAGAAGTCAAGAGACCCAGTACTTC.

This clonotype has ten or more counts. The genes are TRBV20-1 and TRBJ1-1; D ambiguous. CDR1 is DFQATT and CDR2 is SNEGSKA in the germline V gene (reference sequence). The CDR3 runs to 12 residues. The V gene lost 3 bases and the J gene lost 1 base, with 6 bases spanning the gap. The CDR3 protein is CSARASNTEAFF. The DNA for the CDR3 is TGCAGTGCTAGGGCCTCGAACACTGAAGCTTTCTTT.

This clonotype was observed at least ten times. The gene calls are TRBV7-9 and TRBJ2-3, with D possibly matching TRBD2 (5 bases). Germline lookup yields CDR1 SEHNR and CDR2 FQNEAQ (reference sequence). The CDR3 is 15 residues long. Trimming stripped 6 bases from V and 4 bases from J, with 17 bases between. CDR3 nucleotides: TGTGCCAGCAGAACCCTTAGTTCTAGCCCAGATACGCAGTATTTT. As protein: CASRTLSSSPDTQYF.

This clonotype has just a few counts. This chain links TRBV6-6 with TRBJ2-7; TRBD1 matches 7 bases. The CDR3 is 13 amino acids. Germline CDR1 and CDR2: MNHNY and SVGAGI (reference sequence). V shed 7 bases, J shed 5 bases, and the junction held 8 bases outside the gene matches. The CDR3 sequence is CASKETGYHEQYF. CDR3 in DNA: TGTGCCAGCAAAGAGACAGGGTACCACGAGCAGTACTTC.

This clonotype was seen only once. The rearrangement uses TRBV6-5 and TRBJ1-2; no definite D call. V was shortened by 10 bases and J by 3 bases, with 15 bases between the two germline ends. Germline CDR1 and CDR2: MNHEY and SVGAGI. CDR3 size: 13 residues. The CDR3 region is CATRAGAYYGYTF. CDR3 nucleotide sequence: TGTGCCACCCGGGCAGGCGCCTACTATGGCTACACCTTC.

The genes are TRBV7-2 and TRBJ2-4, with D maybe TRBD2 (6 bases). The ends were cut back, 1 base at V and 1 base at J, with 11 bases in the middle. The CDR3 runs 16 residues. Looked up from germline, CDR1 is SGHTA and CDR2 is FQGNSA. The CDR3 DNA reads TGTGCCAGCAGCTTAGAGACTAGTCGCGCCAAAAACATTCAGTACTTC. This codes for CASSLETSRAKNIQYF. The whole variable domain, filled in from reference TRBV7-2 and TRBJ2-4, reads GAGVSQSPSNKVTEKGKDVELRCDPISGHTALYWYRQSLGQGLEFLIYFQGNSAPDKSGLPSDRFSAERTGGSVSTLTIQRTQQEDSAVYLCASSLETSRAKNIQYFGAGTRLSVL.

The V call is TRBV7-2, the J call TRBJ2-2, with D possibly being TRBD1 or TRBD2 (5 bases each). The CDR3 spans 16 residues. Germline V gene sequence: CDR1 SGHTA, CDR2 FQGNSA. V shed 2 bases and J shed 6 bases, with 16 bases lying between them. This CDR3 is CASSLSFGASAGELFF. The DNA of the CDR3 is TGTGCCAGCAGCTTAAGTTTCGGGGCCTCAGCCGGGGAGCTGTTTTTT.

This clonotype was counted at least ten times. The rearrangement joins TRBV10-3 to TRBJ1-6; D might be TRBD1 (6 bases). V lost 2 bases and J lost 6, with 14 bases in between. CDR3 size: 16 residues. CDR1 and CDR2 from the germline V gene are ENHRY and SYGVKD. CDR3: CAISEPRGGGNSPLHF. CDR3 nucleotide sequence: TGTGCCATCAGTGAGCCCCGAGGGGGGGGTAATTCACCCCTCCACTTT.

This clonotype was seen ten or more times. This chain joins TRBV4-2 and TRBJ2-3; the D gene is possibly TRBD1 (5 bases). CDR3 size: 15 residues. Per germline, CDR1 LGHNA and CDR2 YNFKEQ. Trimming left V 0 bases short and J 9 bases short, with 16 bases between. The DNA for the CDR3 is TGTGCCAGCAGCCAAGATTCCAGGGTATATGGGACGCAGTATTTT. Its translation: CASSQDSRVYGTQYF.

This clonotype was detected many times. The gene calls are TRBV4-3 and TRBJ2-7, with 7 bases lining up with TRBD1. Germline V gives CDR1 LGHNA, CDR2 YSLEER. V lost 8 bases to trimming and J lost 4 bases; unmatched junction nucleotides: 11. This CDR3 contains 14 residues. DNA of the CDR3: TGCGCCAGCTCCCGATTTCGGGGACAGTACGAGCAGTACTTC. This translates into CASSRFRGQYEQYF.

This clonotype was recorded many times. V gene TRBV12-3 or TRBV12-4 combines with J gene TRBJ2-5; the D call may be TRBD1 or TRBD2 (5 bases each). The CDR3 loop spans 15 amino acids. Trimming left V 5 bases short and J 4 bases short, with 17 bases between. CDR3 region: CASSSRTGTLETQYF. The CDR3 bases are TGTGCCAGCAGTAGCCGGACCGGGACGCTAGAGACCCAGTACTTC.

This clonotype was seen repeatedly, ten times or more. The rearrangement joins TRBV6-4 to TRBJ2-1, with TRBD1 identical over 9 bases. The CDR3 runs 15 residues. V shed 8 bases and J 5 bases; nucleotides not matched to a gene: 10. Germline V gene lookup returns CDR1 MRHNA and CDR2 SNTAGT. Here the CDR3 DNA reads TGTGCCAGCGGAAGGGGACAGGGAGGGGACAATGAGCAGTTCTTC. It specifies CASGRGQGGDNEQFF.

V and J are TRBV20-1 and TRBJ2-7, with D perhaps matching TRBD2 (5 bases). Germline V lookup: CDR1 DFQATT, CDR2 SNEGSKA (reference sequence). Trimming shortened V by 8 bases and J by 2 bases, and 19 bases separated the two germline ends. The CDR3 extends over 14 amino acids. The CDR3 nucleotides are TGCAGTTCCTTGCCCTATCGGGAACCCTACGAGCAGTACTTC. Protein product: CSSLPYREPYEQYF.

Many counts were recorded for this clonotype. The CDR3 is CSARAGLGAGYNEQFF. The CDR3 DNA is TGCAGTGCTAGAGCAGGCCTGGGCGCGGGGTATAATGAGCAGTTCTTC. The gene calls are TRBV20-1 and TRBJ2-1, with D perhaps TRBD2 (6 bases). The CDR3 has 16 residues. The germline V gene has CDR1 DFQATT and CDR2 SNEGSKA (reference sequence). Trimming cost V 1 base and J 7 bases, with 20 bases left between them.

In this sample, this clonotype turned up many times. The CDR3 protein is CASSPDGNQPQHF. The CDR3, as DNA: TGTGCCAGCTCACCTGACGGGAATCAGCCCCAGCATTTT. The V and J genes are TRBV18 and TRBJ1-5; D is undetermined. The V gene lost 3 bases and the J gene lost 4 bases, with 7 bases spanning the gap. The CDR3 is 13 amino acids. Germline lookup yields CDR1 KGHSH and CDR2 LQKENI.

J is TRBJ1-1 and V is TRBV27; D unresolved. The germline CDR1 and CDR2 sequences are MNHEY and SMNVEV (reference sequence). V was clipped by 7 bases and J by 4 bases, with 13 bases between them. The CDR3 loop spans 13 amino acids. The CDR3 region is CASNRQAGTEAFF. In nucleotides, the CDR3 is TGTGCCAGCAATCGGCAGGCTGGCACTGAAGCTTTCTTT.